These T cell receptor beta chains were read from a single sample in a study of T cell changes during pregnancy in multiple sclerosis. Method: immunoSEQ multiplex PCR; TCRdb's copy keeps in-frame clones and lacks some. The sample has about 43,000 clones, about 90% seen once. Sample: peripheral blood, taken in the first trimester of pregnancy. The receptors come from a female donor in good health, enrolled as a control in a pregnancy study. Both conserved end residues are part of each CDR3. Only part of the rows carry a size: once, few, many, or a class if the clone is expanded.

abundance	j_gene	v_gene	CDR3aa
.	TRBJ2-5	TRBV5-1	CASSLGQGARETQYF
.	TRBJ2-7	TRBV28	CASISGGSSYEQYF
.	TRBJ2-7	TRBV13	CASSSLVGQGYEQYF
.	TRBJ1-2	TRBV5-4	CASSLGRDGYTF
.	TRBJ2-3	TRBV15	CATSRDRDSTDTQYF
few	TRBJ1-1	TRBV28	CASTPGVGTEAFF
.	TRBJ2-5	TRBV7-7	CASSLSAGVGETQYF
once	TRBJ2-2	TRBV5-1	CASSSQGSGELFF
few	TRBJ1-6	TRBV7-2	CASSPGISPLHF
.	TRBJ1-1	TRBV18	CASSPNIGGVGEAFF
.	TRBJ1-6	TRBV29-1	CSVLLQGNHNSPLHF
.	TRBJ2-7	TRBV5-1	CASSTLAGGGYEQYF
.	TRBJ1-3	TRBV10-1	CASTQGDTIYF
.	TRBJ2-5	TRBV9	CASSTPSVQETQYF
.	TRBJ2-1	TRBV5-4	CASSREVASYNEQFF
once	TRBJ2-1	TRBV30	CAWSLAGQPYNEQFF
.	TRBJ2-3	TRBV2	CASSFYMQRGGTDTQYF
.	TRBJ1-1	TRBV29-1	CSVDYGFGTEAFF
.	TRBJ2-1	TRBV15	CATSRVRLAGDNEQFF
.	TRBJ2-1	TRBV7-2	CASSLAGTGSYNEQFF
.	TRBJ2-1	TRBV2	CASSESNSRNLGTSGRTEQFF
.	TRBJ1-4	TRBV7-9	CASQDRGLMPDEKLFF
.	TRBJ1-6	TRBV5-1	CASSLGQSNSPLHF
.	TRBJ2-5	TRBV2	CASSPGTSGSETQYF
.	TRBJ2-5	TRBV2	CASSLGGMGETQYF
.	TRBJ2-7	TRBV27	CASSHPGPGRYEQYF
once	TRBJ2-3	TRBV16	CASSQTWTSGRTDTQYF
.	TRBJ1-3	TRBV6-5	CASSYSTGPGNTIYF